The 30 T cell receptor beta chains reported below all come from one sample, sequenced in a study of response to subunit inactivated influenza vaccine. TCRdb independently ran MiXCR on the RT-PCR reads; one entry per CDR3 protein. The sample has roughly 570,000 distinct CDR3 sequences, roughly 13% seen once. Sequencing was performed on PBMCs from blood, taken around seven weeks after vaccination. The receptors were sampled from a man aged 50 to 59 who received an inactivated influenza vaccine.

This clonotype was seen ten or more times. The J gene is TRBJ2-2, the V gene TRBV5-1; TRBD2 agrees at 11 bases. Germline-derived CDR1 and CDR2 are SGHRS and YFSETQ. The CDR3 runs to 17 residues. With 3 bases clipped from V and 0 bases from J, the junction kept 4 bases outside the gene matches. In DNA, the CDR3 is TGCGCCAGCAGCTCAGCGGGACTAGCGGCGAACACCGGGGAGCTGTTTTTT. This codes for CASSSAGLAANTGELFF.

The V gene is TRBV20-1, the J gene TRBJ2-4; D perhaps matches TRBD1 (5 bases). Looked up from germline, CDR1 is DFQATT and CDR2 is SNEGSKA (reference sequence). Trimming removed 6 bases at V and 0 bases at J, with 18 bases between. This CDR3 spans 16 amino acids. The DNA for the CDR3 is TGCAGTGCAGATAGGGCAGGGCCCATAGCCAAAAACATTCAGTACTTC. It codes for CSADRAGPIAKNIQYF.

The V gene is TRBV24-1, the J gene TRBJ2-7, with D unclear. The V end lost 2 bases, the J end lost 2 bases, and 3 bases lay between the germline ends. This CDR3 has 12 amino acids. CDR1 and CDR2 (germline): KGHDR, SFDVKD. The chain's CDR3 is CATSDSAYEQYF. The CDR3 DNA sequence: TGTGCCACCAGTGATTCTGCCTACGAGCAGTACTTC.

This clonotype was picked up many times. The J gene is TRBJ2-3, the V gene TRBV7-2, with 11 bases identical to TRBD2. Trimming took 0 bases from V and 3 from J; bases not matched to a gene: 2. This CDR3 region has 16 residues. Germline CDR1 reads SGHTA; CDR2 reads FQGNSA. Written as DNA, the CDR3 is TGTGCCAGCAGCTTAGCGCGACTAGCGGGGACAGATACGCAGTATTTT. Amino acids: CASSLARLAGTDTQYF.

The rearrangement links TRBV28 to TRBJ2-3, with 13 bases lining up with TRBD2. The CDR3 has 16 residues. V shed 6 bases, J shed 2 bases, and the junction held 5 bases outside the gene matches. The germline CDR1 and CDR2 sequences are MDHEN and SYDVKM. CDR3 loop: CASRPTSGRLTDTQYF. DNA of the CDR3: TGTGCCAGCAGACCGACTAGCGGGAGGCTCACAGATACGCAGTATTTT.

J is TRBJ2-1 and V is TRBV7-2, with a possible D match to TRBD1 (6 bases). The germline V and J ends were trimmed by 1 base and 8 bases, with 9 bases remaining between them. Germline lookup yields CDR1 SGHTA and CDR2 FQGNSA. The CDR3 loop spans 13 amino acids. The chain's CDR3 is CASSLVRGDEQFF. The DNA of the CDR3 is TGTGCCAGCAGCTTAGTCAGGGGCGATGAGCAGTTCTTC.

The gene calls are TRBV7-3 and TRBJ1-1, with D unclear. V was trimmed by 5 bases and J by 6 bases, leaving 13 bases between them. There are 13 residues in the CDR3. The germline CDR1 and CDR2 sequences are SGHTA and FQGTGA. The DNA of the CDR3 is TGTGCCAGCAGCCCGACGGGGAAAGCTGAAGCTTTCTTT. This sequence encodes CASSPTGKAEAFF.

This rearrangement joins TRBV4-3 to TRBJ1-1; no definite D call. CDR3 size: 16 residues. Trimming cost V 1 base and J 0 bases, with 12 bases left between them. Germline lookup yields CDR1 LGHNA and CDR2 YSLEER. CDR3 loop: CASSQASYGLNTEAFF. For the CDR3, the DNA is TGCGCCAGCAGCCAAGCTTCTTACGGGTTGAACACTGAAGCTTTCTTT.

This clonotype was seen a few times. CDR3 region: CASSRDGWANVLTF. The CDR3 DNA is TGTGCCAGCAGCCGGGATGGTTGGGCCAACGTCCTGACTTTC. The rearrangement uses TRBV6-1 and TRBJ2-6; D might be TRBD2 (5 bases). The V gene's germline CDR1 is MNHNS and CDR2 SASEGT. V dropped 6 bases and J dropped 5 bases, with 11 bases sitting between them. This CDR3 comprises 14 residues.

To note about this clonotype: It may be a read error: a sequence one base away is much more abundant. The chain joins TRBV7-9 to TRBJ2-7; the match to TRBD1 covers 10 bases. Germline V gives CDR1 SEHNR, CDR2 FQNEAQ (reference sequence). The CDR3 totals 15 residues. After removal of 4 bases from V and 5 bases from J, the junction contained 8 bases not matched to a gene. CDR3 sequence reads: CASSSYRDRGNEQYF. CDR3 nucleotide sequence: TGTGCCAGCAGCTCCTACCGGGACAGGGGTAACGAGCAGTACTTC.

The genes are TRBV2 and TRBJ1-1; D call uncertain. The germline CDR1 and CDR2 sequences are SNHLY and FYNNEI. V lost 6 bases, J lost 1 base, and 15 bases lay in between. This CDR3 has 15 residues. CDR3 residues: CASSPERWRNTEAFF. The CDR3, as DNA: TGTGCCAGCAGCCCGGAAAGATGGAGGAACACTGAAGCTTTCTTT.

This clonotype was detected only a few times. The rearrangement links TRBV10-3 to TRBJ2-7, with D perhaps TRBD1 or TRBD2 (6 bases each). Germline V gene data show CDR1 as ENHRY and CDR2 as SYGVKD. The CDR3 runs 13 residues. V lost 11 bases to trimming and J lost 2 bases, with 16 bases between them. The CDR3 DNA is TGTGCCGCCACGGAGGGGGTTCCCTACGAGCAGTACTTC. It yields the protein CAATEGVPYEQYF.

This clonotype showed up just a few times. The chain links TRBV4-1 to TRBJ2-7, with a tentative D call TRBD2 (5 bases). Trimming pared 1 base from V and 0 bases from J, leaving 7 bases between. Per germline, CDR1 MGHRA and CDR2 YSYEKL. The CDR3 spans 14 residues. The CDR3 DNA is TGCGCCAGCAGCCAAGGGGAGAGCTCCTACGAGCAGTACTTC. This sequence encodes CASSQGESSYEQYF.

This clonotype was observed a handful of times. The chain combines TRBV24-1 with TRBJ2-1; 9 bases agree with TRBD1. CDR1 KGHDR and CDR2 SFDVKD come from the germline V gene. CDR3 length: 19 amino acids. J lost 6 bases, V lost 3 bases, and 17 bases had no gene match. This CDR3 is CATSDAVPGQGEGGNEQFF. DNA for the CDR3: TGTGCCACCAGTGATGCCGTCCCGGGACAGGGCGAAGGTGGCAATGAGCAGTTCTTC.

This clonotype was counted only a few times. The CDR3 spells CASSFSTGLDEQYF. Written as DNA, the CDR3 is TGTGCCAGCAGCTTCTCGACAGGGTTGGACGAGCAGTACTTC. This chain joins TRBV7-2 and TRBJ2-7; 7 nucleotides match TRBD1. Germline V CDR1 and CDR2: SGHTA, FQGNSA. V trimming: 3 bases; J trimming: 5 bases; junction bases outside the gene matches: 7. This CDR3 comprises 14 residues.

The chain is built from TRBV4-1 and TRBJ1-6, with D uncertain. The germline CDR1 and CDR2 sequences are MGHRA and YSYEKL. V shed 0 bases and J shed 7 bases, with 13 bases lying between them. The CDR3 is made up of 16 amino acids. The CDR3 reads CASSQERGNQNSPLHF. The CDR3 region has the DNA TGCGCCAGCAGCCAAGAACGGGGTAACCAGAATTCACCCCTCCACTTT.

Only a few counts were recorded for this clonotype. The chain uses TRBV7-2 and TRBJ1-2, with D hard to call. The V end was cut by 7 bases, the J end by 1 base, with 19 bases between. The CDR3 runs to 16 residues. In germline, CDR1 is SGHTA, CDR2 FQGNSA. The CDR3 region is CASTVQSGAGNYGYTF. The CDR3 DNA follows: TGTGCCAGCACCGTCCAGAGTGGCGCCGGTAACTATGGCTACACCTTC.

V and J are TRBV5-5 and TRBJ2-6; D is undetermined. CDR3 size: 17 residues. CDR1 SGHKS and CDR2 YYEKEE come from the germline V gene (reference sequence). V was clipped by 7 bases and J by 1 base, with 18 bases between them. The CDR3 DNA follows: TGTGCCAGCTTCCCCTACGGAGACTTTTCTGGGGCCAACGTCCTGACTTTC. Its protein is CASFPYGDFSGANVLTF. The whole variable domain, filled in from reference TRBV5-5 and TRBJ2-6, reads DAGVTQSPTHLIKTRGQQVTLRCSPISGHKSVSWYQQVLGQGPQFIFQYYEKEERGRGNFPDRFSARQFPNYSSELNVNALLLGDSALYLCASFPYGDFSGANVLTFGAGSRLTVL.

This sequence joins TRBV20-1 and TRBJ2-7; maybe TRBD2 (5 bases). V was shortened by 5 bases and J by 4 bases, with 9 bases between the two germline ends. The CDR3 sequence is 11 residues long. Looked up from germline, CDR1 is DFQATT and CDR2 is SNEGSKA (reference sequence). Here the CDR3 reads CSAPTGYEQYF. As DNA, the CDR3 is TGCAGTGCTCCAACGGGGTACGAGCAGTACTTC.

Ten or more counts support this clonotype. This chain joins TRBV20-1 and TRBJ1-6; 7 bases match TRBD1. The junction had 8 bases not matched to a gene; V was cut back by 0 bases and J by 9 bases. This CDR3 is built from 15 residues. Germline assignment: CDR1 DFQATT and CDR2 SNEGSKA (reference sequence). As DNA, the CDR3 is TGCAGTGCTAGAGATCAGGGGGGCCGGGGTTCACCCCTCCACTTT. It specifies CSARDQGGRGSPLHF.

This chain uses TRBV7-9 with TRBJ2-3, with a tentative D call TRBD2 (6 bases). This CDR3 comprises 14 residues. Trimming removed 5 bases from V and 2 bases from J, with 11 bases in between. CDR1 is SEHNR and CDR2 is FQNEAQ in the germline V gene (reference sequence). The CDR3 bases are TGTGCCAGCAGCCCCGCGGGACCCACAGATACGCAGTATTTT. Amino acid sequence: CASSPAGPTDTQYF.

This clonotype was observed a few times. This chain's CDR3 is CATSRDGRDYEQYF. The DNA of the CDR3 is TGTGCCACCAGCAGAGATGGCAGAGACTACGAGCAGTACTTC. The chain has TRBV15 and TRBJ2-7; D is unresolved. The CDR3 covers 14 residues. Germline V gives CDR1 LNHNV, CDR2 YYDKDF (reference sequence). Trimming shortened V by 0 bases and J by 3 bases, and 9 bases separated the two germline ends. Looking up the rest from reference TRBV15 and TRBJ2-7 gives the full variable domain: DAMVIQNPRYQVTQFGKPVTLSCSQTLNHNVMYWYQQKSSQAPKLLFHYYDKDFNNEADTPDNFQSRRPNTSFCFLDIRSPGLGDTAMYLCATSRDGRDYEQYFGPGTRLTVT.

This clonotype was picked up many times. This chain uses TRBV5-1 with TRBJ2-7; possible D gene TRBD1, 6 bases. This CDR3 is built from 15 residues. Germline V lookup: CDR1 SGHRS, CDR2 YFSETQ. Deletions cut 0 bases from V and 3 bases from J, with 13 bases between. Written as DNA, the CDR3 is TGCGCCAGCAGCTTGGCTCAGGGGTTAAACTACGAGCAGTACTTC. Amino acid sequence: CASSLAQGLNYEQYF.

There are many counts of this clonotype. Here the CDR3 DNA reads TGTGCCAGCTCACCCGGGACAGGGGGTCCTTACGAGCAGTACTTC. This codes for CASSPGTGGPYEQYF. The rearrangement uses TRBV18 and TRBJ2-7; TRBD1 matches at 11 bases. The CDR3 runs to 15 residues. Germline V gene lookup returns CDR1 KGHSH and CDR2 LQKENI. V shed 3 bases and J 4 bases; nucleotides not matched to a gene: 5.

This chain's CDR3 is CASSPQDHLTYEQFF. In DNA form, the CDR3 reads TGTGCCAGCTCACCACAGGACCATTTGACCTATGAGCAGTTCTTC. The chain employs TRBV18 and TRBJ2-1; D is ambiguous. Per the germline V gene, CDR1 is KGHSH and CDR2 is LQKENI. Trimming took off 1 base at V and 8 bases at J, with 15 bases between the two ends. The CDR3 sequence is 15 residues long.

The genes are TRBV6-2 or TRBV6-3 and TRBJ1-5, with 7 bases aligning to TRBD1. Germline loops: CDR1 MNHEY, CDR2 SVGEGT. With V trimmed by 6 bases and J by 5 bases, 10 bases remained unmatched. The CDR3 totals 15 residues. The CDR3 nucleotides read TGTGCCAGCAGCACGCCCGGGACAGAATATCAGCCCCAGCATTTT. Translating it yields CASSTPGTEYQPQHF.

The rearrangement links TRBV4-1 to TRBJ2-4, with D tentatively TRBD1 or TRBD2 (7 bases each). The CDR3 is 18 amino acids. Trimming took off 0 bases at V and 3 bases at J, with 18 bases between the two ends. Germline CDR1 MGHRA, CDR2 YSYEKL. DNA of the CDR3: TGCGCCAGCAGCCAAGAGAGGTTGCAGGGGGGGGTCAAAAACATTCAGTACTTC. The encoded protein is CASSQERLQGGVKNIQYF.

The chain employs TRBV5-1 and TRBJ2-1, with D tentatively TRBD2 (5 bases). V lost 1 base, J lost 4 bases, and 12 bases lay in between. This CDR3 region has 15 residues. In germline, CDR1 is SGHRS, CDR2 YFSETQ. The CDR3 sequence is CASSLSGRLYNEQFF. CDR3 in DNA: TGCGCCAGCAGCTTGAGCGGCCGGCTTTACAATGAGCAGTTCTTC.

V usage is TRBV12-3 or TRBV12-4 and J usage is TRBJ1-2; 7 bases are shared with TRBD1. V gave up 7 bases and J gave up 8 bases; unmatched junction bases: 13. The CDR3 loop spans 14 amino acids. The CDR3 region has the DNA TGTGCCAGCACCTTTACGGACAGGATAGGCGGCTACACCTTC. It codes for CASTFTDRIGGYTF.

This clonotype came up a few times. The chain is built from TRBV15 and TRBJ1-5; D is uncertain. CDR3 length equals 19 residues. Trimming shortened V by 3 bases and J by 0 bases, and 21 bases separated the two germline ends. Per germline, CDR1 LNHNV and CDR2 YYDKDF (reference sequence). The CDR3 here is CATSSHPPVGDISNQPQHF. Written as DNA, the CDR3 is TGTGCCACCAGCAGCCACCCCCCCGTCGGGGATATTAGCAATCAGCCCCAGCATTTT.